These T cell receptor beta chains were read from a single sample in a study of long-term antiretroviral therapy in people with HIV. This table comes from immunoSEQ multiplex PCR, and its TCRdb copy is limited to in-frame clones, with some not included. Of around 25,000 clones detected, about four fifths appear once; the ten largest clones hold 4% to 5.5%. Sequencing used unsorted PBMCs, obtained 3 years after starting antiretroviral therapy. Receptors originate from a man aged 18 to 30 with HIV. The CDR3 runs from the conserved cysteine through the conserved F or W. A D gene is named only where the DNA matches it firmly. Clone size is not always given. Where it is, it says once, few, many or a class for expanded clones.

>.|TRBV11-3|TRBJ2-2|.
TGTGCCAGCTTAGGGGTTGGGGAGCTGTTTTTT
CASLGVGELFF
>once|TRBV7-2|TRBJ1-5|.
TGTGCCAGCAGCCACTTAAGGCAGCATAATCAGCCCCAGCATTTT
CASSHLRQHNQPQHF
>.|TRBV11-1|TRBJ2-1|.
TGTGCCAGCAGCTTAGGGGACTCCGTCCAATACAATGAGCAGTTCTTC
CASSLGDSVQYNEQFF
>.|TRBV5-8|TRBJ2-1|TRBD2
TGTGCCAGCAGCCCACTAGCGTTCCATGAGCAGTTCTTC
CASSPLAFHEQFF
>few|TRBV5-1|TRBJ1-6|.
TGCGCCAGCAGCATCGACAGCGGAAATTCACCCCTCCACTTT
CASSIDSGNSPLHF
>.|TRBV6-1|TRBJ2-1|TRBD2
TGTGCCAGCAGTGAACTAGCGGGCTCCTACAATGAGCAGTTCTTC
CASSELAGSYNEQFF
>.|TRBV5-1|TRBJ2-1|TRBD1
TGCGCCAGCAAAGAGGGGGCCAATGAGCAGTTCTTC
CASKEGANEQFF
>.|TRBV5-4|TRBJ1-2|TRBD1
TGTGCCAGCAGCCTTACAGGGGGCGCGTTAGACCACTATGGCTACACCTTC
CASSLTGGALDHYGYTF
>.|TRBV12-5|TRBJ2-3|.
TGTGCTAGTGGAGAAGAGTACGATACGCAGTATTTT
CASGEEYDTQYF
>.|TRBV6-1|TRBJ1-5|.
TGTGCCAGCAGTGACCAGAGGTGGCAGCCCCAGCATTTT
CASSDQRWQPQHF
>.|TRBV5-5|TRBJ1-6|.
TGTGCCAGCAGCTTGAGAGTTCTCGGCTCACCCCTCCACTTT
CASSLRVLGSPLHF